The next 20 T cell receptor beta chains were all read from a single sample in a study of untreated major depressive disorder. Study-wide results and caveats: TRBV05-01 (Vbeta 5.1) usage was higher in CD4+ T cells of depressed patients than controls.

These TCRs' antigens remain unknown. Clones were read by immunoSEQ multiplex PCR, and TCRdb kept only the in-frame ones, dropping some. The sample lists roughly 25,000 clones, around 93% occurring once. The sequencing input was CD4+ T cells from PBMCs. The receptors stem from a woman aged 25 to 39 with major depressive disorder.

In this sample, this clone turned up once. V usage is TRBV28 and J usage is TRBJ1-1; D unresolved. This CDR3 is 11 amino acids long. V was cut by 7 bases and J by 4 bases, with 7 bases left in between. CDR1 and CDR2 (germline): MDHEN, SYDVKM. CDR3 bases: TGTGCCAGCACCATATCCACTGAAGCTTTCTTT. Encoded protein: CASTISTEAFF.

The chain has TRBV6-6 and TRBJ1-3, with 7 bases matching TRBD1. The CDR3 has 15 residues. Per the germline V gene, CDR1 is MNHNY and CDR2 is SVGAGI (reference sequence). The J segment lost 7 bases and the V segment lost 1 base, leaving 7 bases of the junction unmatched. The CDR3 protein is CASSYFTGDTNTIYF. The CDR3 DNA reads TGTGCCAGCAGTTACTTTACAGGGGATACGAACACCATATATTTT.

This clone was picked up one time. The chain employs TRBV6-1 and TRBJ2-7; the D gene is possibly TRBD2 (6 bases). Looked up from germline, CDR1 is MNHNS and CDR2 is SASEGT. Trimming shortened V by 2 bases and J by 6 bases, and 11 bases separated the two germline ends. The CDR3 is made up of 13 amino acids. The CDR3 DNA follows: TGTGCCAGCAGTGAAACGGGGGTAGGCGAGCAGTACTTC. It encodes CASSETGVGEQYF.

This clone has only one observation. This sequence joins TRBV5-6 and TRBJ1-2, with TRBD1 as a possible D gene (6 bases). Germline V gives CDR1 SGHDT, CDR2 YYEEEE. The CDR3 covers 14 residues. V was shortened by 4 bases and J by 7 bases, with 17 bases between the two germline ends. Written as DNA, the CDR3 is TGTGCCAGCAGCCCGGGGGGCCTGGCGGGTGGCTACACCTTC. This sequence encodes CASSPGGLAGGYTF. The complete variable domain, with remaining parts taken from reference TRBV5-6 and TRBJ1-2, reads DAGVTQSPTHLIKTRGQQVTLRCSPKSGHDTVSWYQQALGQGPQFIFQYYEEEERQRGNFPDRFSGHQFPNYSSELNVNALLLGDSALYLCASSPGGLAGGYTFGSGTRLTVV.

CDR3 nucleotide sequence: TGCAGCGTTGAAAGACCGGGAAACAGAAATGAGCAGTTCTTC. Amino acids: CSVERPGNRNEQFF. This chain links TRBV29-1 with TRBJ2-1; TRBD2 might be the D (5 bases). V dropped 2 bases and J dropped 7 bases, with 15 bases sitting between them. Germline loops: CDR1 SQVTM, CDR2 ANQGSEA. This CDR3 is built from 14 residues.

This chain connects TRBV14 to TRBJ1-2; D uncertain. Germline V gene sequence: CDR1 SGHDN, CDR2 FVKESK. The CDR3 sequence is 16 residues long. V was trimmed by 1 base and J by 5 bases, leaving 17 bases between them. For the CDR3, the DNA is TGTGCCAGCAGCCAAGCTGGTCAGACCGCGAAATATGGCTACACCTTC. This sequence encodes CASSQAGQTAKYGYTF.

V usage is TRBV7-6 and J usage is TRBJ2-3; no clear D. Trimming left V 1 base short and J 5 bases short, with 7 bases between. Looked up from germline, CDR1 is SGHVS and CDR2 is FNYEAQ. The CDR3 runs to 13 residues. The CDR3 bases are TGTGCCAGCAGCTTAGGAAAGGGAGATACGCAGTATTTT. Protein sequence: CASSLGKGDTQYF.

The CDR3 region has the DNA TGTGCCAGCAGCTTGGACAGGGACACTGAAGCTTTCTTT. Its protein is CASSLDRDTEAFF. The chain has TRBV7-3 and TRBJ1-1; 8 positions agree with TRBD1. Germline CDR1 and CDR2: SGHTA and FQGTGA. With 3 bases clipped from V and 3 bases from J, the junction kept 0 bases outside the gene matches. The length of the CDR3 is 13 residues.

This clone was detected only a few times. The chain carries TRBV2 and TRBJ1-5; maybe TRBD1 (6 bases). V lost 4 bases, J lost 4 bases, and 14 bases lay in between. This CDR3 comprises 15 residues. Germline V gene lookup returns CDR1 SNHLY and CDR2 FYNNEI. CDR3 bases: TGTGCCAGCAGTGCGGTAGGGGACAAGAATCAGCCCCAGCATTTT. As protein: CASSAVGDKNQPQHF.

V usage is TRBV2 and J usage is TRBJ2-2, with TRBD2 as a possible D gene (7 bases). Germline lookup yields CDR1 SNHLY and CDR2 FYNNEI. The germline V and J ends were trimmed by 6 bases and 7 bases, with 15 bases remaining between them. There are 14 residues in the CDR3. The CDR3 coding sequence is TGTGCCAGCAGCAACCAAGGGGGGGGCGGGGAGCTGTTTTTT. This translates into CASSNQGGGGELFF.

This clone came up once. V usage is TRBV28 and J usage is TRBJ2-7, with D unresolved. Trimming cost V 3 bases and J 7 bases, with 10 bases left between them. The CDR3 runs 12 residues. Per the germline V gene, CDR1 is MDHEN and CDR2 is SYDVKM. The CDR3: CASSFFTAEQYF. The CDR3 region has the DNA TGTGCCAGCAGTTTTTTTACAGCTGAGCAGTACTTC.

The chain combines TRBV2 with TRBJ1-1; D call uncertain. The CDR3 extends over 14 amino acids. Trimming left V 5 bases short and J 1 base short, with 11 bases between. Germline values: CDR1 SNHLY, CDR2 FYNNEI. CDR3 sequence (DNA): TGTGCCAGCAGTCTGAGGTTTCAGAACACTGAAGCTTTCTTT. Translating gives CASSLRFQNTEAFF.

The chain combines TRBV5-4 with TRBJ2-3; weak D call: TRBD2 (6 bases). Germline assignment: CDR1 SGHNT and CDR2 YYREEE (reference sequence). CDR3 size: 15 residues. The ends were cut back, 3 bases at V and 5 bases at J, with 16 bases in the middle. CDR3 nucleotides: TGTGCCAGCAGCTGGGATACTAGCAACAGAGATACGCAGTATTTT. Its protein is CASSWDTSNRDTQYF. Using reference TRBV5-4 and TRBJ2-3 for the parts outside the CDR3, the full variable domain is ETGVTQSPTHLIKTRGQQVTLRCSSQSGHNTVSWYQQALGQGPQFIFQYYREEENGRGNFPPRFSGLQFPNYSSELNVNALELDDSALYLCASSWDTSNRDTQYFGPGTRLTVL.

The CDR3, as DNA: TGTGCCAGCAGCCAACTTCGAGCCGGGACAGGTAATGAAAAACTGTTTTTT. It translates to CASSQLRAGTGNEKLFF. J is TRBJ1-4 and V is TRBV4-2; 8 nucleotides line up with TRBD1. Per germline, CDR1 LGHNA and CDR2 YNFKEQ. Unmatched junction bases numbered 9, after V lost 2 bases and J lost 4 bases. This CDR3 comprises 17 residues.

This chain links TRBV9 with TRBJ1-2; D not resolved. The CDR3 is made up of 16 amino acids. The germline V and J ends were trimmed by 0 bases and 2 bases, with 14 bases remaining between them. Germline V CDR1 and CDR2: SGDLS, YYNGEE. The CDR3 spells CASSVGFKGPNYGYTF. CDR3 nucleotides: TGTGCCAGCAGCGTAGGGTTTAAGGGTCCCAACTATGGCTACACCTTC.

This clone has just one count. The chain has TRBV6-1 and TRBJ1-1; D gene ambiguous. Trimming removed 4 bases from V and 1 base from J, with 4 bases in between. Looked up from germline, CDR1 is MNHNS and CDR2 is SASEGT. The CDR3 spans 12 residues. The CDR3 bases are TGTGCCAGCAGTGTTGAGAACACTGAAGCTTTCTTT. Its protein is CASSVENTEAFF.

This chain connects TRBV11-2 to TRBJ1-1; no clear D. Looked up from germline, CDR1 is SGHAT and CDR2 is FQNNGV. The V gene lost 1 base and the J gene lost 4 bases, with 7 bases spanning the gap. This CDR3 spans 13 amino acids. The CDR3 protein is CASSLAVGTEAFF. CDR3 in DNA: TGTGCCAGCAGCTTAGCGGTGGGCACTGAAGCTTTCTTT.

V gene TRBV11-2 combines with J gene TRBJ1-5; D remains unclear. Trimming cost V 2 bases and J 4 bases, with 12 bases left between them. This CDR3 spans 15 amino acids. Germline CDR1 SGHAT, CDR2 FQNNGV. The CDR3 nucleotides are TGTGCCAGCAGCTTAAACTTGGACGGGAATCAGCCCCAGCATTTT. Translation: CASSLNLDGNQPQHF. Full variable domain (missing parts from reference TRBV11-2 and TRBJ1-5): EAGVAQSPRYKIIEKRQSVAFWCNPISGHATLYWYQQILGQGPKLLIQFQNNGVVDDSQLPKDRFSAERLKGVDSTLKIQPAKLEDSAVYLCASSLNLDGNQPQHFGDGTRLSIL.

The chain recombines TRBV29-1 with TRBJ1-2; no clear D gene. Germline V CDR1 and CDR2: SQVTM, ANQGSEA. The ends were cut back, 5 bases at V and 4 bases at J, with 11 bases in the middle. CDR3 length: 12 amino acids. The CDR3 bases are TGCAGCGTTCGCGGAAGTCGCTATGGCTACACCTTC. Translation: CSVRGSRYGYTF.

The rearrangement uses TRBV4-2 and TRBJ1-4; a weak D match, TRBD1 (5 bases). V shed 4 bases and J shed 3 bases, with 12 bases lying between them. Germline V CDR1 and CDR2: LGHNA, YNFKEQ. The CDR3 covers 15 residues. CDR3 residues: CASSPAGFANEKLFF. DNA of the CDR3: TGTGCCAGCAGCCCCGCAGGGTTCGCTAATGAAAAACTGTTTTTT.